The rows below give T cell receptor beta chains drawn from one sample of a study of blood T cells in healthy people across ages. TCRdb ran MiXCR on the 5' RACE reads and lists one entry per CDR3 protein. Of roughly 1,500,000 distinct CDR3 sequences in the sample, roughly 30% were seen once. Material: blood. These receptors all come from a woman in her twenties or thirties in good health. The CDR3 runs from the conserved cysteine through the conserved F or W. D genes are given only for firm matches. For some rows the clone size is stated as once, few or many, or as a class when expanded; others skip it.

CDR3aa: CASSLDEGGQPQHF
CDR3nt: TGCGCCAGCAGCTTGGATGAGGGTGGTCAGCCCCAGCATTTT
d_gene: .
abundance: .
v_gene: TRBV5-1
j_gene: TRBJ1-5

CDR3aa: CASSQSGGTSGSSDNEQFF
CDR3nt: TGCGCCAGCAGCCAAAGCGGGGGAACTAGCGGGAGTAGCGACAATGAGCAGTTCTTC
d_gene: TRBD2
abundance: few
v_gene: TRBV4-1
j_gene: TRBJ2-1

CDR3aa: CAISSRGTYNEQFF
CDR3nt: TGTGCCATCAGTAGCAGGGGAACCTACAATGAGCAGTTCTTC
d_gene: .
abundance: few
v_gene: TRBV10-3
j_gene: TRBJ2-1

CDR3aa: CASSPRTSGRGEQYF
CDR3nt: TGTGCCAGCAGTCCCCGTACTAGCGGGCGGGGGGAGCAGTACTTC
d_gene: TRBD2
abundance: .
v_gene: TRBV27
j_gene: TRBJ2-7

CDR3aa: CASSEALQGTDRSLHF
CDR3nt: TGTGCCAGCAGTGAAGCGCTTCAGGGGACAGATCGTTCCCTCCACTTT
d_gene: TRBD1
abundance: .
v_gene: TRBV6-1
j_gene: TRBJ1-6

CDR3aa: CTSISPREQYF
CDR3nt: TGTACCAGCATCTCCCCTCGCGAGCAGTACTTC
d_gene: .
abundance: .
v_gene: TRBV2
j_gene: TRBJ2-7

CDR3aa: CASSQNRGKYEQYF
CDR3nt: TGCGCCAGCAGCCAAAACCGGGGAAAGTACGAGCAGTACTTC
d_gene: .
abundance: few
v_gene: TRBV4-1
j_gene: TRBJ2-7

CDR3aa: CASSYHRGANTEAFF
CDR3nt: TGTGCCAGCAGCTACCACAGGGGGGCGAACACTGAAGCTTTCTTT
d_gene: TRBD1
abundance: .
v_gene: TRBV6-6
j_gene: TRBJ1-1

CDR3aa: CASSQVGGAYNEQFF
CDR3nt: TGTGCCAGCAGCCAAGTTGGGGGGGCCTACAATGAGCAGTTCTTC
d_gene: TRBD2
abundance: few
v_gene: TRBV7-9
j_gene: TRBJ2-1

CDR3aa: CSARDPSFTDTQYF
CDR3nt: TGCAGTGCTAGAGACCCCAGCTTCACAGATACGCAGTATTTT
d_gene: .
abundance: .
v_gene: TRBV20-1
j_gene: TRBJ2-3

CDR3aa: CASSEYGGKETQYF
CDR3nt: TGTGCCAGCAGTGAATATGGGGGGAAAGAGACCCAGTACTTC
d_gene: .
abundance: few
v_gene: TRBV25-1
j_gene: TRBJ2-5

CDR3aa: CATSDGDYRRETQYF
CDR3nt: TGTGCCACCAGTGATGGGGACTACCGGAGGGAGACCCAGTACTTC
d_gene: TRBD2
abundance: .
v_gene: TRBV24-1
j_gene: TRBJ2-5

CDR3aa: CASSLGSFEQFF
CDR3nt: TGCGCCAGCAGCTTAGGTAGTTTTGAGCAGTTCTTC
d_gene: .
abundance: few
v_gene: TRBV5-1
j_gene: TRBJ2-1

CDR3aa: CAISAAGPYNQPQHF
CDR3nt: TGTGCCATCAGTGCGGCAGGACCTTACAATCAGCCCCAGCATTTT
d_gene: .
abundance: .
v_gene: TRBV10-3
j_gene: TRBJ1-5

CDR3aa: CSANTGPEAFF
CDR3nt: TGCAGCGCCAATACAGGGCCTGAAGCTTTCTTT
d_gene: .
abundance: .
v_gene: TRBV29-1
j_gene: TRBJ1-1

CDR3aa: CASSQDRSSYGYTF
CDR3nt: TGTGCCAGCAGCCAGGACAGATCCTCCTATGGCTACACCTTC
d_gene: .
abundance: few
v_gene: TRBV2
j_gene: TRBJ1-2

CDR3aa: CASSQGTVNEQFF
CDR3nt: TGTGCCAGCAGCCAAGGGACTGTGAATGAGCAGTTCTTC
d_gene: .
abundance: .
v_gene: TRBV3-1
j_gene: TRBJ2-1

CDR3aa: CASAVEPYNEQFF
CDR3nt: TGCGCCAGTGCGGTAGAACCCTACAATGAGCAGTTCTTC
d_gene: .
abundance: few
v_gene: TRBV10-2
j_gene: TRBJ2-1

CDR3aa: CASTPYAMEPQHF
CDR3nt: TGTGCCAGCACGCCCTATGCAATGGAGCCCCAGCATTTT
d_gene: .
abundance: .
v_gene: TRBV2
j_gene: TRBJ1-5

CDR3aa: CAIRGGVTGTDTQYF
CDR3nt: TGTGCCATCCGGGGCGGGGTTACGGGCACAGATACGCAGTATTTT
d_gene: .
abundance: .
v_gene: TRBV10-3
j_gene: TRBJ2-3

CDR3aa: CSAREGSLATDTQYF
CDR3nt: TGCAGTGCTAGAGAAGGGAGCCTCGCCACAGATACGCAGTATTTT
d_gene: .
abundance: .
v_gene: TRBV20-1
j_gene: TRBJ2-3

CDR3aa: CVSSLVGETQYF
CDR3nt: TGTGTCAGCAGCTTAGTGGGAGAGACCCAGTACTTC
d_gene: .
abundance: .
v_gene: TRBV7-9
j_gene: TRBJ2-5

CDR3aa: CASSDSSGLAGYNEQFF
CDR3nt: TGTGCCAGCAGCGACTCGTCTGGCCTAGCGGGCTACAATGAGCAGTTCTTC
d_gene: TRBD2
abundance: .
v_gene: TRBV7-2
j_gene: TRBJ2-1

CDR3aa: CASNLSPNQPQHF
CDR3nt: TGCGCCAGCAACTTGTCACCCAATCAGCCCCAGCATTTT
d_gene: .
abundance: .
v_gene: TRBV5-1
j_gene: TRBJ1-5

CDR3aa: CASSPPLGQGASDTQYF
CDR3nt: TGTGCCAGCTCACCACCGCTGGGACAGGGGGCCTCAGATACGCAGTATTTT
d_gene: TRBD1
abundance: once
v_gene: TRBV18
j_gene: TRBJ2-3